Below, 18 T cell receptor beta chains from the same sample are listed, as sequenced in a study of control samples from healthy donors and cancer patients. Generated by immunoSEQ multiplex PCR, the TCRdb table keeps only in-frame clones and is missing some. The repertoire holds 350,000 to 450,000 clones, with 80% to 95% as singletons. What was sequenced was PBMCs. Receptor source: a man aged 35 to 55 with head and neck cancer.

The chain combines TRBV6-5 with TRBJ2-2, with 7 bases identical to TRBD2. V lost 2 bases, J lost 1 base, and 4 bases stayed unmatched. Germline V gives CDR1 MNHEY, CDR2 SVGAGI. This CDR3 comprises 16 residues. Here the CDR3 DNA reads TGTGCCAGCAGTTACGTCGGGAGGCTGAACACCGGGGAGCTGTTTTTT. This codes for CASSYVGRLNTGELFF.

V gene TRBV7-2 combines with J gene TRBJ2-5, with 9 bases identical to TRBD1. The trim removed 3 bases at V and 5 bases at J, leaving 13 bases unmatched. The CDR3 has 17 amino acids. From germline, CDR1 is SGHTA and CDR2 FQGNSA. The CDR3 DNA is TGTGCCAGCAGCTTTAGTGGTACCATGACAGGGGGGGAGACCCAGTACTTC. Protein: CASSFSGTMTGGETQYF.

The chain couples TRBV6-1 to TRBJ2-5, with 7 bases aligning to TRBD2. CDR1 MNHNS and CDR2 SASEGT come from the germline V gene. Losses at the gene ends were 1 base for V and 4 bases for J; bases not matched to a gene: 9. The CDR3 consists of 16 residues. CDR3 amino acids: CASSEVGGRAGETQYF. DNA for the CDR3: TGTGCCAGCAGTGAAGTTGGAGGGAGGGCGGGAGAGACCCAGTACTTC.

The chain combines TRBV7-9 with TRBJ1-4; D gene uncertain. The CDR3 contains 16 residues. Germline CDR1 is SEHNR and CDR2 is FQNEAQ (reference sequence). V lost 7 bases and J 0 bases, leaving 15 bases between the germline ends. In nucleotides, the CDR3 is TGTGCCAGCACCCTAGCTGGCAGTTCAACTAATGAAAAACTGTTTTTT. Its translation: CASTLAGSSTNEKLFF.

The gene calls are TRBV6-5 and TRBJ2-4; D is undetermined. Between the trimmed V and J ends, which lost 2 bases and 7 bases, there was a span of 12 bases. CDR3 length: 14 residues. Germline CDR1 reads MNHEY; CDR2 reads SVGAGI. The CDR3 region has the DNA TGTGCCAGCAGTTACGGATCGGACCACAACATTCAGTACTTC. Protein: CASSYGSDHNIQYF.

This CDR3 reads CASSVQQGTETQYF. For the CDR3, the DNA is TGTGCCAGCAGTGTCCAGCAGGGGACAGAGACCCAGTACTTC. The chain joins TRBV25-1 to TRBJ2-5; D perhaps matches TRBD1 (6 bases). CDR3 size: 14 residues. V was clipped by 4 bases and J by 4 bases, with 13 bases between them. Germline-derived CDR1 and CDR2 are MGHDK and SYGVNS.

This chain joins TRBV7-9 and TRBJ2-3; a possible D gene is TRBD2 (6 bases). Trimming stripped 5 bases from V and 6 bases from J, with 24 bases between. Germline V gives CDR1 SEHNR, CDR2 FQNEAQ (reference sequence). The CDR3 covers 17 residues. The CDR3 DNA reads TGTGCCAGCAGCCGCGGGACTCCTCCATTTGTCATGGATACGCAGTATTTT. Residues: CASSRGTPPFVMDTQYF.

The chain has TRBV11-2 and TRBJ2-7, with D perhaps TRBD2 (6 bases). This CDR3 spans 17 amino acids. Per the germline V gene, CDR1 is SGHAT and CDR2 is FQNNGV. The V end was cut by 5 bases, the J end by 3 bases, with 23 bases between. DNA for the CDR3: TGTGCCAGCAGCCCCGGGGGTTGGAACCTAGGGGACTACGAGCAGTACTTC. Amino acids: CASSPGGWNLGDYEQYF.

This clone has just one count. CDR3 protein: CASSFRREDTQYF. CDR3 DNA sequence: TGTGCCAGCAGCTTTCGGAGGGAAGATACGCAGTATTTT. V gene TRBV7-9 combines with J gene TRBJ2-3; possibly TRBD2 for D (6 bases). V lost 3 bases and J lost 5, with 9 bases in between. Germline assignment: CDR1 SEHNR and CDR2 FQNEAQ (reference sequence). The length of the CDR3 is 13 residues. The full variable domain, rest sourced from reference TRBV7-9 and TRBJ2-3, is DTGVSQNPRHKITKRGQNVTFRCDPISEHNRLYWYRQTLGQGPEFLTYFQNEAQLEKSRLLSDRFSAERPKGSFSTLEIQRTEQGDSAMYLCASSFRREDTQYFGPGTRLTVL.

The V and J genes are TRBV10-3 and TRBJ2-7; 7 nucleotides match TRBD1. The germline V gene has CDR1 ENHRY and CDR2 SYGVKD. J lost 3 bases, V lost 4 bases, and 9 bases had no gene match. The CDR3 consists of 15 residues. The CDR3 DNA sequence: TGTGCCATCAGTGGCCTCCGGGACAGAGGCTACGAGCAGTACTTC. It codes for CAISGLRDRGYEQYF.

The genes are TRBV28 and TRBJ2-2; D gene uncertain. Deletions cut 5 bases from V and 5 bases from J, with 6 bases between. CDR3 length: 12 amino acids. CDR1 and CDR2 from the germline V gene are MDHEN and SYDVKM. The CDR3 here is CASSPITGELFF. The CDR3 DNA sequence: TGTGCCAGCAGTCCCATTACCGGGGAGCTGTTTTTT.

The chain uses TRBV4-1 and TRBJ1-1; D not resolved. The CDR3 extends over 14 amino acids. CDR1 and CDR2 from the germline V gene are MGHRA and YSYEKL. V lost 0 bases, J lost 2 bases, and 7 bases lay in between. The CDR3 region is CASSQDTGNTEAFF. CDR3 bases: TGCGCCAGCAGCCAAGATACGGGAAACACTGAAGCTTTCTTT.

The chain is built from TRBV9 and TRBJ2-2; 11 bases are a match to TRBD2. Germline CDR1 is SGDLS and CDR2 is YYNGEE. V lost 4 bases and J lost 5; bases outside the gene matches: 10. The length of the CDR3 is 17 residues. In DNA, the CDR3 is TGTGCCAGCAGCATCGATAGCGGGGGGGCCGATACCGGGGAGCTGTTTTTT. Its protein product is CASSIDSGGADTGELFF. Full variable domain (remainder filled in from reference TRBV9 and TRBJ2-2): DSGVTQTPKHLITATGQRVTLRCSPRSGDLSVYWYQQSLDQGLQFLIQYYNGEERAKGNILERFSAQQFPDLHSELNLSSLELGDSALYFCASSIDSGGADTGELFFGEGSRLTVL.

In DNA form, the CDR3 reads TGTGCCAGCAGTGCCCGGGGGGGCCTGGGGATAGATACGCAGTATTTT. Amino acid sequence: CASSARGGLGIDTQYF. V usage is TRBV6-1 and J usage is TRBJ2-3; 8 bases agree with TRBD2. The CDR3 runs to 16 residues. J was trimmed by 5 bases and V by 4 bases; bases with no gene match: 11. Germline V CDR1 and CDR2: MNHNS, SASEGT.

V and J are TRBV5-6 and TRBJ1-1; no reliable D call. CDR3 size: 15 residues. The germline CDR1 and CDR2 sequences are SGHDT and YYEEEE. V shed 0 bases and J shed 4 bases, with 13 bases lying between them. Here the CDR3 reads CASSLDVRGTTEAFF. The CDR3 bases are TGTGCCAGCAGCTTGGATGTCCGGGGTACCACTGAAGCTTTCTTT. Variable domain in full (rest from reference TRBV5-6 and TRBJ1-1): DAGVTQSPTHLIKTRGQQVTLRCSPKSGHDTVSWYQQALGQGPQFIFQYYEEEERQRGNFPDRFSGHQFPNYSSELNVNALLLGDSALYLCASSLDVRGTTEAFFGQGTRLTVV.

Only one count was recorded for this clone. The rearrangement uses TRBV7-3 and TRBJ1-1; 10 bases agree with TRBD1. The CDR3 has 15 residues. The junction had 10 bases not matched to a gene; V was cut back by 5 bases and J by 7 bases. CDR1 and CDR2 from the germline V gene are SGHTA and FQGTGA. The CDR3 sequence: CASSPTGQGIDEAFF. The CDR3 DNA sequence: TGTGCCAGCAGCCCAACGGGACAGGGGATCGATGAAGCTTTCTTT. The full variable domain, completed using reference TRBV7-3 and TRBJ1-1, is GAGVSQTPSNKVTEKGKYVELRCDPISGHTALYWYRQSLGQGPEFLIYFQGTGAADDSGLPNDRFFAVRPEGSVSTLKIQRTERGDSAVYLCASSPTGQGIDEAFFGQGTRLTVV.

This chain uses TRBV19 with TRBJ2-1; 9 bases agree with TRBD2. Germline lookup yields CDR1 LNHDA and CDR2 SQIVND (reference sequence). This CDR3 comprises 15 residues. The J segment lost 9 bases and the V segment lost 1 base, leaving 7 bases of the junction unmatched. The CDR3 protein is CASSIVAGGHGEQFF. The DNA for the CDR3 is TGTGCCAGTAGTATAGTTGCGGGAGGGCACGGTGAGCAGTTCTTC.

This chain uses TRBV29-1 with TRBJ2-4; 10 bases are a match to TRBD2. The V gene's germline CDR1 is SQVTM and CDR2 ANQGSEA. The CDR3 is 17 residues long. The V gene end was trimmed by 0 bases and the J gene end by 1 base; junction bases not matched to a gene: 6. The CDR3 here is CSVEDPSGSGAKNIQYF. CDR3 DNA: TGCAGCGTTGAAGATCCTAGCGGGAGTGGGGCCAAAAACATTCAGTACTTC.